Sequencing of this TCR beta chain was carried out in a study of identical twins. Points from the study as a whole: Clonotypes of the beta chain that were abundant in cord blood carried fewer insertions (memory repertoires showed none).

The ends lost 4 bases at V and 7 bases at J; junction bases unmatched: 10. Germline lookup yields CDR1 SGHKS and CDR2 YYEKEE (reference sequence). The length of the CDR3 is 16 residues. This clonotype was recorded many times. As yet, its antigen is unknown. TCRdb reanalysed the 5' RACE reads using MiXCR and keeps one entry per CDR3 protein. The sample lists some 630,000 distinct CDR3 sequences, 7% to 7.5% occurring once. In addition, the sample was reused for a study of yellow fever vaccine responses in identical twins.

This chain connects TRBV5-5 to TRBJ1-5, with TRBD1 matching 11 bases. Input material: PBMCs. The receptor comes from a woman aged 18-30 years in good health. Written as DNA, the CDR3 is TGTGCCAGCAGCGTACGGACAGGGGGCACGGGACAGCCCCAGCATTTT. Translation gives CASSVRTGGTGQPQHF.